One and the same sample provided the 19 T cell receptor beta chains below, sequenced in a study of Graves' ophthalmopathy and Graves' hyperthyroidism. As the template, RNA transcripts were used to amplify TCR beta CDR3 regions. Following a first-round RT-PCR that used HTBI primers, a second-round multiplex PCR was carried out. Using its own MiXCR run on the multiplex PCR reads, TCRdb lists one record per CDR3 protein. Among a few hundred thousand distinct CDR3 sequences, approximately 35% were seen once, and the ten largest hold 4% to 5%. The specimen sequenced was peripheral blood or thyroid tissue (not recorded which). The origin of the receptors is an adult man with Graves' hyperthyroidism.

This clonotype occurred a few times. The chain combines TRBV19 with TRBJ1-1; D gene ambiguous. The CDR3 spans 13 residues. Per the germline V gene, CDR1 is LNHDA and CDR2 is SQIVND (reference sequence). V was clipped by 5 bases and J by 5 bases, with 12 bases between them. The CDR3 protein is CASSLPHGTEAFF. CDR3 DNA sequence: TGTGCCAGTAGTTTACCGCATGGGACTGAAGCTTTCTTT. Full variable domain (remainder filled in from reference TRBV19 and TRBJ1-1): DGGITQSPKYLFRKEGQNVTLSCEQNLNHDAMYWYRQDPGQGLRLIYYSQIVNDFQKGDIAEGYSVSREKKESFPLTVTSAQKNPTAFYLCASSLPHGTEAFFGQGTRLTVV.

This chain connects TRBV7-9 to TRBJ1-4, with 7 bases matching TRBD1. Germline CDR1 reads SEHNR; CDR2 reads FQNEAQ (reference sequence). Germline trimming cut 3 bases from V and 3 bases from J; bases unmatched to any gene: 7. The CDR3 sequence is 16 residues long. DNA of the CDR3: TGTGCCAGCAGCTTGCAGACAGGGCTTGCTAATGAAAAACTGTTTTTT. Its protein is CASSLQTGLANEKLFF. Using reference TRBV7-9 and TRBJ1-4 for the parts outside the CDR3, the full variable domain is DTGVSQNPRHKITKRGQNVTFRCDPISEHNRLYWYRQTLGQGPEFLTYFQNEAQLEKSRLLSDRFSAERPKGSFSTLEIQRTEQGDSAMYLCASSLQTGLANEKLFFGSGTQLSVL.

V usage is TRBV7-9 and J usage is TRBJ2-7; D may correspond to TRBD1 or TRBD2 (5 bases each). The CDR3 is made up of 16 amino acids. In germline, CDR1 is SEHNR, CDR2 FQNEAQ (reference sequence). V was clipped by 3 bases and J by 2 bases, with 17 bases between them. The CDR3 coding sequence is TGTGCCAGCAGCTTGGGGCGGTTCATGGGGGCCTACGAGCAGTACTTC. Encoded protein: CASSLGRFMGAYEQYF.

V is TRBV7-9 and J is TRBJ1-2; 8 positions match TRBD1. The V and J ends lost 5 bases and 2 bases, in that order; junction bases with no gene match: 10. Germline CDR1 reads SEHNR; CDR2 reads FQNEAQ (reference sequence). CDR3 size: 16 residues. CDR3 coding DNA: TGTGCCAGCAGCCGTTATGGACAGGGTGGGAACTATGGCTACACCTTC. Protein product: CASSRYGQGGNYGYTF.

The chain employs TRBV6-6 and TRBJ2-5; D unresolved. The CDR3 is 14 residues long. The V gene's germline CDR1 is MNHNY and CDR2 SVGAGI (reference sequence). Trimming removed 7 bases at V and 0 bases at J, with 12 bases between. This chain's CDR3 is CASTAMEYQETQYF. For the CDR3, the DNA is TGTGCCAGCACCGCAATGGAGTACCAAGAGACCCAGTACTTC.

The chain uses TRBV12-3 or TRBV12-4 and TRBJ1-6; D is possibly TRBD1 (5 bases). V dropped 6 bases and J dropped 6 bases, with 12 bases sitting between them. This CDR3 region has 14 residues. CDR3 amino acids: CASSVDQGNSPLHF. CDR3 nucleotide sequence: TGTGCCAGCAGCGTAGACCAGGGTAATTCACCCCTCCACTTT.

This clonotype has ten or more counts. The chain couples TRBV13 to TRBJ1-3; 8 positions agree with TRBD1. The germline V gene has CDR1 PRHDT and CDR2 FYEKMQ (reference sequence). This CDR3 is 14 amino acids long. The J segment lost 6 bases and the V segment lost 5 bases, leaving 6 bases of the junction unmatched. CDR3 sequence: CASSPGTGANTIYF. The CDR3 DNA is TGTGCCAGCAGCCCTGGGACAGGTGCAAACACCATATATTTT.

The chain couples TRBV7-6 to TRBJ2-5; D is tentatively TRBD1 or TRBD2 (6 bases each). The germline V gene has CDR1 SGHVS and CDR2 FNYEAQ. Trimming took off 8 bases at V and 5 bases at J, with 15 bases between the two ends. This CDR3 has 13 residues. The CDR3 loop reads CASGGGPGETQYF. CDR3 in DNA: TGTGCCAGCGGAGGGGGGCCGGGCGAGACCCAGTACTTC.

This clonotype came up many times. This rearrangement joins TRBV29-1 to TRBJ2-7, with TRBD2 matching over 10 bases. With 0 bases clipped from V and 3 bases from J, the junction kept 8 bases outside the gene matches. The CDR3 consists of 16 residues. Germline V lookup: CDR1 SQVTM, CDR2 ANQGSEA. The CDR3 loop is CSVEDASGRLGYEQYF. As DNA, the CDR3 is TGCAGCGTTGAAGATGCTAGCGGGAGACTGGGCTACGAGCAGTACTTC.

Remarks on this clonotype: Relative to the germline gene, one junction end is altered; a read error may explain this. This sequence joins TRBV5-6 and TRBJ1-1, with 7 bases matching TRBD1. CDR1 is SGHDT, CDR2 YYEEEE, per germline. The CDR3 is 14 amino acids. The CDR3 loop is CASGFGQANTEAFF. The CDR3 DNA reads as TGTGCCAGCGGCTTCGGACAGGCGAACACTGAAGCTTTCTTT.

This clonotype was recorded many times. An end of the junction differs from the germline gene, which may be a read error. The CDR3 DNA sequence: TGTGCCAGCAGTTTGGGACAGGGCTACACCTTC. It specifies CASSLGQGYTF. The chain links TRBV5-6 to TRBJ1-2; TRBD1 matches at 7 bases. The V gene's germline CDR1 is SGHDT and CDR2 YYEEEE. The CDR3 covers 11 residues.

The chain employs TRBV10-3 and TRBJ1-3; perhaps TRBD1 as D (5 bases). CDR1 is ENHRY and CDR2 is SYGVKD in the germline V gene. V lost 3 bases, J lost 0 bases, and 9 bases lay in between. The CDR3 is made up of 15 amino acids. The CDR3, as DNA: TGTGCCATCAGTGATCGGGACCGCTCTGGAAACACCATATATTTT. Its protein product is CAISDRDRSGNTIYF.

This clonotype was observed at least ten times. This sequence joins TRBV10-3 and TRBJ1-2; tentatively, D is TRBD1 (6 bases). Trimming took 2 bases from V and 3 from J, leaving 10 bases between them. Germline-derived CDR1 and CDR2 are ENHRY and SYGVKD. This CDR3 is built from 14 residues. DNA of the CDR3: TGTGCCATCAGTGAGACCGACAGGTACTATGGCTACACCTTC. Its protein product is CAISETDRYYGYTF.

At least ten counts were recorded for this clonotype. This sequence joins TRBV10-3 and TRBJ1-5; D ambiguous. This CDR3 is 12 amino acids long. In germline, CDR1 is ENHRY, CDR2 SYGVKD. V shed 6 bases and J shed 0 bases, with 3 bases lying between them. The CDR3 sequence is CAISTSNQPQHF. DNA of the CDR3: TGTGCCATCAGCACTAGCAATCAGCCCCAGCATTTT.

This rearrangement joins TRBV9 to TRBJ1-1; unclear D gene. The CDR3 is 15 amino acids. The ends were cut back, 7 bases at V and 2 bases at J, with 18 bases in the middle. Per the germline V gene, CDR1 is SGDLS and CDR2 is YYNGEE. The DNA of the CDR3 is TGTGCCAGCCAAGGTTCTAGTAGGGCTAACACTGAAGCTTTCTTT. This sequence encodes CASQGSSRANTEAFF.

This clonotype was found many times. The rearrangement joins TRBV5-1 to TRBJ1-1; 8 bases map to TRBD1. Germline-derived CDR1 and CDR2 are SGHRS and YFSETQ. The CDR3 runs 15 residues. V shed 4 bases and J 1 base; nucleotides not matched to a gene: 6. The CDR3 loop is CASSRTGTGNTEAFF. In DNA, the CDR3 is TGCGCCAGCAGCAGGACCGGGACAGGGAACACTGAAGCTTTCTTT.

This chain connects TRBV6-5 to TRBJ2-3, with D perhaps TRBD2 (7 bases). V was trimmed by 5 bases and J by 5 bases, leaving 17 bases between them. Germline lookup yields CDR1 MNHEY and CDR2 SVGAGI. This CDR3 region has 15 residues. CDR3 in DNA: TGTGCCAGCAGTAAACAAGGGGGGGAGGTAGATACGCAGTATTTT. Its translation: CASSKQGGEVDTQYF.

V is TRBV19 and J is TRBJ2-3; D gene unclear. The germline CDR1 and CDR2 sequences are LNHDA and SQIVND (reference sequence). This CDR3 contains 12 residues. Trimming pared 4 bases from V and 6 bases from J, leaving 8 bases between. This CDR3 reads CASSTSEDTQYF. DNA for the CDR3: TGTGCCAGTAGTACCTCGGAGGATACGCAGTATTTT. Complete variable domain (other parts from reference TRBV19 and TRBJ2-3): DGGITQSPKYLFRKEGQNVTLSCEQNLNHDAMYWYRQDPGQGLRLIYYSQIVNDFQKGDIAEGYSVSREKKESFPLTVTSAQKNPTAFYLCASSTSEDTQYFGPGTRLTVL.

The sample holds a few counts of this clonotype. The genes are TRBV20-1 and TRBJ2-7; TRBD1 matches 8 bases. The trim removed 6 bases at V and 4 bases at J, leaving 11 bases unmatched. The germline CDR1 and CDR2 sequences are DFQATT and SNEGSKA (reference sequence). CDR3 size: 14 residues. This chain's CDR3 is CSAPRQGTTYEQYF. In nucleotides, the CDR3 is TGCAGTGCCCCCCGACAGGGGACGACTTACGAGCAGTACTTC.